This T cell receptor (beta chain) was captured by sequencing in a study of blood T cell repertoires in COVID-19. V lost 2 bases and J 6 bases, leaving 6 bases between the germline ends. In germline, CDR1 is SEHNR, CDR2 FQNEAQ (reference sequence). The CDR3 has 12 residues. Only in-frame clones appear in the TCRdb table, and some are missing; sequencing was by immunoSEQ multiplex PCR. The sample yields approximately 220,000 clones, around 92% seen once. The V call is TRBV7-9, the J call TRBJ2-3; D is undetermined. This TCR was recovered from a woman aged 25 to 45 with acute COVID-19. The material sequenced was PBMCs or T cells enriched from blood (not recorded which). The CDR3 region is CASSLPLDTQYF. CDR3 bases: TGTGCCAGCAGCTTACCCCTCGATACGCAGTATTTT.